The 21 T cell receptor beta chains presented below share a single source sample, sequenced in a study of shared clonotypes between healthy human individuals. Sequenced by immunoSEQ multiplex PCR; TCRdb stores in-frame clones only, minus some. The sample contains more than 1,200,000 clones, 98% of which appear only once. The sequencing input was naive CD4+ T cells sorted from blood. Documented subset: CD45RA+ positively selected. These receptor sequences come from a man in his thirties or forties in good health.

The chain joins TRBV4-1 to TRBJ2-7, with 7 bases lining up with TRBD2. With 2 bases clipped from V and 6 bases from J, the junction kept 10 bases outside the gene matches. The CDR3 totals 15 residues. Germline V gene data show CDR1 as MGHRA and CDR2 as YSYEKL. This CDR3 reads CASSQKAAGRLEQYF. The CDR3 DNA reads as TGCGCCAGCAGCCAAAAGGCAGCGGGGCGGCTCGAGCAGTACTTC.

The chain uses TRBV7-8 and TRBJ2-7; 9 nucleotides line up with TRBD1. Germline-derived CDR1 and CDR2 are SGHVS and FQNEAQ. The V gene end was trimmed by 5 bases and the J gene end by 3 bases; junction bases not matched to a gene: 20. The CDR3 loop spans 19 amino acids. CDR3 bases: TGTGCCAGCAGCCCGCACTCCCGGGACAGGGTACGTAGGAACTACGAGCAGTACTTC. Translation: CASSPHSRDRVRRNYEQYF. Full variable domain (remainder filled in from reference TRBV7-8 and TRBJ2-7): GAGVSQSPRYKVAKRGQDVALRCDPISGHVSLFWYQQALGQGPEFLTYFQNEAQLDKSGLPSDRFFAERPEGSVSTLKIQRTQQEDSAVYLCASSPHSRDRVRRNYEQYFGPGTRLTVT.

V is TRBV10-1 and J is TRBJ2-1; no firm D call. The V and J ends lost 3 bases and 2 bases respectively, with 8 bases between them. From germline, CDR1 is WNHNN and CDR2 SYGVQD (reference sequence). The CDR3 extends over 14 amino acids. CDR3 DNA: TGCGCCAGCAGTGAAAATCCAACCTACAATGAGCAGTTCTTC. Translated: CASSENPTYNEQFF.

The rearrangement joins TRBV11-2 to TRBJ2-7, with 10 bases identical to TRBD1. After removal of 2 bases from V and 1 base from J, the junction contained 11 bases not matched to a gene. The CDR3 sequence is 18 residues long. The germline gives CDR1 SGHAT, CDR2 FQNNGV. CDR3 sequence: CASSLWDRGSGGSYEQYF. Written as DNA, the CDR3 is TGTGCCAGCAGCTTATGGGACAGGGGAAGCGGGGGATCCTACGAGCAGTACTTC.

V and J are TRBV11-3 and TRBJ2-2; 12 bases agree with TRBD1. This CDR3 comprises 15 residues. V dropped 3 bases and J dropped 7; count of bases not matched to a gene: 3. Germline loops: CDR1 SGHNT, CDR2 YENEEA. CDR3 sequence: CASSLGQGAGGELFF. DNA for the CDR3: TGTGCCAGCAGCTTGGGACAGGGGGCTGGCGGGGAGCTGTTTTTT.

CDR3 coding DNA: TGTGCCAGCAGTTTGATTGTTGGACTAGCACAAGAGACCCAGTACTTC. This sequence encodes CASSLIVGLAQETQYF. This sequence joins TRBV27 and TRBJ2-5, with 8 bases identical to TRBD2. CDR1 is MNHEY, CDR2 SMNVEV, per germline (reference sequence). The CDR3 spans 16 residues. The J segment lost 2 bases and the V segment lost 3 bases, leaving 8 bases of the junction unmatched.

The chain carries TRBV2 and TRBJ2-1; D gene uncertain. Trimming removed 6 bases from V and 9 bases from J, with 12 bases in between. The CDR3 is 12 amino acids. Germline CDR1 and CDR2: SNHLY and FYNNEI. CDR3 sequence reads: CASRLTVPEQFF. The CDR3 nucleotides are TGTGCCAGCAGACTGACTGTTCCTGAGCAGTTCTTC.

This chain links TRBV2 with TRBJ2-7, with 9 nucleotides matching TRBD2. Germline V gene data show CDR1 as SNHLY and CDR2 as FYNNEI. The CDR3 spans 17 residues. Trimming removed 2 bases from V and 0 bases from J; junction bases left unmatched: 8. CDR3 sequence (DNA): TGTGCCAGCAGTGAAACCCTAGCGGGGAGTAGCTCCTACGAGCAGTACTTC. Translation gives CASSETLAGSSSYEQYF.

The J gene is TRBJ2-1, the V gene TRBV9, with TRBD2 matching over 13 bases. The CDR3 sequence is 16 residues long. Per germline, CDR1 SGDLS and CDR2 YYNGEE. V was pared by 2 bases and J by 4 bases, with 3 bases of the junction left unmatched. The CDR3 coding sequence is TGTGCCAGCAGCGTCGAGGGACTAGCGGGATACAATGAGCAGTTCTTC. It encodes CASSVEGLAGYNEQFF. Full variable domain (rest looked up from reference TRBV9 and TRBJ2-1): DSGVTQTPKHLITATGQRVTLRCSPRSGDLSVYWYQQSLDQGLQFLIQYYNGEERAKGNILERFSAQQFPDLHSELNLSSLELGDSALYFCASSVEGLAGYNEQFFGPGTRLTVL.

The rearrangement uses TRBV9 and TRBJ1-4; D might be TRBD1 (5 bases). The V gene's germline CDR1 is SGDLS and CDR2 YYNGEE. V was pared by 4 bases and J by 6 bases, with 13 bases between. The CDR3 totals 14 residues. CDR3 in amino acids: CASSQTGADEKLFF. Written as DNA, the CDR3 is TGTGCCAGCAGCCAAACTGGGGCAGATGAAAAACTGTTTTTT. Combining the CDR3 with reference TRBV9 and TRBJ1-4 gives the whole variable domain DSGVTQTPKHLITATGQRVTLRCSPRSGDLSVYWYQQSLDQGLQFLIQYYNGEERAKGNILERFSAQQFPDLHSELNLSSLELGDSALYFCASSQTGADEKLFFGSGTQLSVL.

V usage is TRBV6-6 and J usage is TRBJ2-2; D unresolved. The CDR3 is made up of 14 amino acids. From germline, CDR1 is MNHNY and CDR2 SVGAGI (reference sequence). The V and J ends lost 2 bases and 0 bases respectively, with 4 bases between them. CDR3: CASSYRPNTGELFF. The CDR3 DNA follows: TGTGCCAGCAGTTACAGACCGAACACCGGGGAGCTGTTTTTT.

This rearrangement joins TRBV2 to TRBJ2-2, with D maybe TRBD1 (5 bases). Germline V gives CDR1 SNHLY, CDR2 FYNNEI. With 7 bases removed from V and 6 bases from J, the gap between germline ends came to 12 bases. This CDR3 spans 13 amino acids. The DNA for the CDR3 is TGTGCCAGCAAAATCTCAGGGCCCGGGGAGCTGTTTTTT. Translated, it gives CASKISGPGELFF.

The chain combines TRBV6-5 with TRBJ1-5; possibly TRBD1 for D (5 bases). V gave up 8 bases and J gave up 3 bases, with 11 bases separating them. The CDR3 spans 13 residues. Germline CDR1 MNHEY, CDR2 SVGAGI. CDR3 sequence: CASSGRVNQPQHF. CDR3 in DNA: TGTGCCAGCTCGGGACGGGTCAATCAGCCCCAGCATTTT.

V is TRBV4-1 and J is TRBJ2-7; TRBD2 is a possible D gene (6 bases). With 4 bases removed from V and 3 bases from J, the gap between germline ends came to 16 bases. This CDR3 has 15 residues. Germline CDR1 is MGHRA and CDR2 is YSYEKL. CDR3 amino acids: CASSPGLGGDYEQYF. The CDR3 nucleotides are TGCGCCAGCAGCCCGGGGCTCGGCGGGGACTACGAGCAGTACTTC.

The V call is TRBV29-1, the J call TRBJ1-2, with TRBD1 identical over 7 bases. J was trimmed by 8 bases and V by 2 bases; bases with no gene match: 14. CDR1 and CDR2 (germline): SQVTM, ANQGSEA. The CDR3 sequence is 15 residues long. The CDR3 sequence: CSVENRDRESGGYTF. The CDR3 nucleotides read TGCAGCGTTGAAAATAGAGACAGGGAGTCGGGGGGCTACACCTTC. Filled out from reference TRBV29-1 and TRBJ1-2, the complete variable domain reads SAVISQKPSRDICQRGTSLTIQCQVDSQVTMMFWYRQQPGQSLTLIATANQGSEATYESGFVIDKFPISRPNLTFSTLTVSNMSPEDSSIYLCSVENRDRESGGYTFGSGTRLTVV.

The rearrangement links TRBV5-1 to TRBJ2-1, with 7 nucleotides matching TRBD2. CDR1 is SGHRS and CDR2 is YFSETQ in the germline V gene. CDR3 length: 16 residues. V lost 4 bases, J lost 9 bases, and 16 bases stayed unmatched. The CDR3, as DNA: TGCGCCAGCAGCGCGGGACTAAAGCCCTCAGGTAGTGAGCAGTTCTTC. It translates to CASSAGLKPSGSEQFF.

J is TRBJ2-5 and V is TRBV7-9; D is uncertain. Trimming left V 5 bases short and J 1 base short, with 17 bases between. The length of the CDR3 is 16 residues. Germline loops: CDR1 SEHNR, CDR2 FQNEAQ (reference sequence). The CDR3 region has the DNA TGTGCCAGCAGCCCCCCCCCAATTGGCGGCCAAGAGACCCAGTACTTC. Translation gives CASSPPPIGGQETQYF.

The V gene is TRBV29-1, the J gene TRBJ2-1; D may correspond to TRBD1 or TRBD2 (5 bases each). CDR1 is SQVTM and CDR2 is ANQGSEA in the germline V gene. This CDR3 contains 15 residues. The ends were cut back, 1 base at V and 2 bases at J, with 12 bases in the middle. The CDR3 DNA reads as TGCAGCGTTGAAGTCCCGGGACCGACCTACAATGAGCAGTTCTTC. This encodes CSVEVPGPTYNEQFF.

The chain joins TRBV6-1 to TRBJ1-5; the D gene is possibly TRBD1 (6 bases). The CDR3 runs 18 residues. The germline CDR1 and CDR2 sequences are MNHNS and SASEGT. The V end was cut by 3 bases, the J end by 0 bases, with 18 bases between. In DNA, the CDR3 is TGTGCCAGCAGTGAGGGGCGGACAGAACATTATAGCAATCAGCCCCAGCATTTT. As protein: CASSEGRTEHYSNQPQHF.

The CDR3 coding sequence is TGTGCCAGCAGTTCCCCAGCGGCAGGGACAGATACGCAGTATTTT. Protein product: CASSSPAAGTDTQYF. This rearrangement joins TRBV28 to TRBJ2-3, with D perhaps being TRBD1 or TRBD2 (5 bases each). CDR3 length: 15 residues. Germline V gives CDR1 MDHEN, CDR2 SYDVKM. Trimming left V 4 bases short and J 3 bases short, with 14 bases between.

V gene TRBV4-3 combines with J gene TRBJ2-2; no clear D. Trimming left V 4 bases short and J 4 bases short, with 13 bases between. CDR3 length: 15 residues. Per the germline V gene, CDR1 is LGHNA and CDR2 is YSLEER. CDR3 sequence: CASSPSNTVTGELFF. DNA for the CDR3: TGCGCCAGCAGCCCCTCAAACACGGTCACCGGGGAGCTGTTTTTT.